The 22 T cell receptor beta chains listed next were all sequenced from one sample in a study of neurological immune-mediated disorders. Each CDR3 protein gets one entry after TCRdb re-called the 5' RACE reads with MiXCR. The top ten hold about 1.8% of the sample, which has 65,000 to 90,000 distinct CDR3 sequences, around 10% seen once. The specimen was PBMCs. The receptors stem from a man in his forties in good health.

This clonotype was recorded many times. The rearrangement uses TRBV5-1 and TRBJ2-7; D is perhaps TRBD2 (7 bases). The germline V and J ends were trimmed by 3 bases and 2 bases, with 12 bases remaining between them. Looked up from germline, CDR1 is SGHRS and CDR2 is YFSETQ. The CDR3 has 14 residues. CDR3: CASSWGGTTYEQYF. CDR3 DNA sequence: TGCGCCAGCAGCTGGGGGGGGACAACCTACGAGCAGTACTTC. The full variable domain, completed using reference TRBV5-1 and TRBJ2-7, is KAGVTQTPRYLIKTRGQQVTLSCSPISGHRSVSWYQQTPGQGLQFLFEYFSETQRNKGNFPGRFSGRQFSNSRSEMNVSTLELGDSALYLCASSWGGTTYEQYFGPGTRLTVT.

This clonotype has at least ten counts. The V gene is TRBV5-8, the J gene TRBJ1-1; D remains ambiguous. This CDR3 has 11 residues. Germline lookup yields CDR1 SGHTS and CDR2 YDEGEE. V shed 2 bases and J shed 10 bases, with 9 bases lying between them. The CDR3 DNA reads TGTGCCAGCAGCTTCTCTGGACGAGCTTTCTTT. Its translation: CASSFSGRAFF. Full variable domain (outside the CDR3, taken from reference TRBV5-8 and TRBJ1-1): EAGVTQSPTHLIKTRGQQATLRCSPISGHTSVYWYQQALGLGLQFLLWYDEGEERNRGNFPPRFSGRQFPNYSSELNVNALELEDSALYLCASSFSGRAFFGQGTRLTVV.

This clonotype has more than one count but fewer than ten. This sequence joins TRBV10-3 and TRBJ2-2, with no clear D. This CDR3 has 13 residues. CDR1 and CDR2 (germline): ENHRY, SYGVKD. V was shortened by 4 bases and J by 7 bases, with 10 bases between the two germline ends. The CDR3 DNA sequence: TGTGCCATCAGTGGGACCCTCCGCGGGGAGCTGTTTTTT. Its protein is CAISGTLRGELFF.

In its sample, this clonotype was seen a few times. This chain connects TRBV3-1 to TRBJ2-7; 7 bases are a match to TRBD1. The trim removed 1 base at V and 4 bases at J, leaving 7 bases unmatched. Germline CDR1 reads LGHDT; CDR2 reads YNNKEL (reference sequence). The CDR3 is 15 amino acids. The CDR3 reads CASSQAPGQPYEQYF. The CDR3 coding sequence is TGTGCCAGCAGCCAAGCCCCGGGACAGCCATACGAGCAGTACTTC.

This clonotype was observed at least ten times. The J gene is TRBJ1-1, the V gene TRBV5-1; D uncertain. V was trimmed by 10 bases and J by 8 bases, leaving 18 bases between them. The CDR3 extends over 12 amino acids. The germline V gene has CDR1 SGHRS and CDR2 YFSETQ. The CDR3 DNA reads as TGCGCCTCAGGTGAGGCCCGAGGCGAAGCTTTCTTT. Residues: CASGEARGEAFF.

This clonotype was seen repeatedly, ten times or more. This sequence joins TRBV5-1 and TRBJ1-2; TRBD1 aligns across 9 bases. V trimming: 1 base; J trimming: 5 bases; junction bases outside the gene matches: 9. The germline gives CDR1 SGHRS, CDR2 YFSETQ. The CDR3 is 16 amino acids. The CDR3 spells CASSLYVAGTGYGYTF. DNA of the CDR3: TGCGCCAGCAGCTTGTATGTTGCCGGGACAGGGTATGGCTACACCTTC. The full variable domain, its missing parts supplied by reference TRBV5-1 and TRBJ1-2, is KAGVTQTPRYLIKTRGQQVTLSCSPISGHRSVSWYQQTPGQGLQFLFEYFSETQRNKGNFPGRFSGRQFSNSRSEMNVSTLELGDSALYLCASSLYVAGTGYGYTFGSGTRLTVV.

This clonotype appeared many times. The rearrangement uses TRBV7-2 and TRBJ2-1; 10 bases line up with TRBD2. V shed 3 bases, J shed 2 bases, and the junction held 4 bases outside the gene matches. The CDR3 consists of 16 residues. Germline lookup yields CDR1 SGHTA and CDR2 FQGNSA. The CDR3 nucleotides are TGTGCCAGCAGCTTCGTCGGGACTAGCGCCTACAATGAGCAGTTCTTC. Residues: CASSFVGTSAYNEQFF.

This clonotype came up many times. The chain combines TRBV6-6 with TRBJ2-7; 7 nucleotides agree with TRBD1. Germline assignment: CDR1 MNHNY and CDR2 SVGAGI (reference sequence). The V segment lost 7 bases and the J segment 0 bases; nucleotides outside the gene matches: 21. The CDR3 covers 19 residues. The CDR3 nucleotides are TGTGCCAGCAACACACCGACGGGACAGCCTCTGAAATCCTCCTACGAGCAGTACTTC. It is translated as CASNTPTGQPLKSSYEQYF.

This clonotype was seen at least ten times. The chain carries TRBV5-1 and TRBJ2-4; the D is unclear. The CDR3 is 15 residues long. Germline CDR1 and CDR2: SGHRS and YFSETQ. Trimming removed 0 bases from V and 7 bases from J, with 14 bases in between. Here the CDR3 DNA reads TGCGCCAGCAGCTTGGACGGCGTCGGGTCCAACATTCAGTACTTC. Its protein is CASSLDGVGSNIQYF.

Of note for this clonotype: A much larger clonotype is one base distant, so this may be a read error. This rearrangement joins TRBV15 to TRBJ1-5; D is uncertain. This CDR3 contains 13 residues. Germline V gene sequence: CDR1 LNHNV, CDR2 YYDKDF (reference sequence). CDR3 protein: CATSTLDGQPRHF. Written as DNA, the CDR3 is TGTGCCACCAGCACTTTGGACGGCCAGCCCCGGCATTTT. Variable domain in full (rest from reference TRBV15 and TRBJ1-5): DAMVIQNPRYQVTQFGKPVTLSCSQTLNHNVMYWYQQKSSQAPKLLFHYYDKDFNNEADTPDNFQSRRPNTSFCFLDIRSPGLGDTAMYLCATSTLDGQPRHFGDGTRLSIL.

This clonotype was seen at least ten times. The chain is built from TRBV27 and TRBJ2-7, with D maybe TRBD1 (7 bases). Germline V lookup: CDR1 MNHEY, CDR2 SMNVEV (reference sequence). V dropped 3 bases and J dropped 0 bases, with 9 bases sitting between them. CDR3 size: 14 residues. The CDR3 DNA reads as TGTGCCAGCAGTTTCCAGGGGGGCTCCTACGAGCAGTACTTC. It yields the protein CASSFQGGSYEQYF.

This clonotype has ten or more counts. V gene TRBV7-8 combines with J gene TRBJ2-5; 9 bases are shared with TRBD1. Germline V gene data show CDR1 as SGHVS and CDR2 as FQNEAQ. The CDR3 has 16 residues. Unmatched junction bases numbered 12, after V lost 5 bases and J lost 5 bases. The CDR3 reads CASSISLITGGETQYF. The CDR3 DNA sequence: TGTGCCAGCAGCATAAGCTTAATTACAGGGGGCGAGACCCAGTACTTC.

The table lists this clonotype with many counts. The chain joins TRBV27 to TRBJ2-2; 14 bases align to TRBD2. Germline-derived CDR1 and CDR2 are MNHEY and SMNVEV (reference sequence). V dropped 2 bases and J dropped 3; count of bases not matched to a gene: 8. This CDR3 region has 19 residues. CDR3 protein: CASSLRLAGGLGYTGELFF. For the CDR3, the DNA is TGTGCCAGCAGTTTACGACTAGCGGGGGGGCTGGGGTACACCGGGGAGCTGTTTTTT.

This clonotype was seen a handful of times. The CDR3 DNA reads TGTGCCAGCTCACCACCGCAGGGACCCTATTCCTACAATGAGCAGTTCTTC. Protein product: CASSPPQGPYSYNEQFF. The genes are TRBV18 and TRBJ2-1; the D gene could be TRBD1 or TRBD2 (5 bases each). The CDR3 runs 17 residues. Germline-derived CDR1 and CDR2 are KGHSH and LQKENI. With 0 bases removed from V and 1 base from J, the gap between germline ends came to 13 bases. The whole variable domain, filled in from reference TRBV18 and TRBJ2-1, reads NAGVMQNPRHLVRRRGQEARLRCSPMKGHSHVYWYRQLPEEGLKFMVYLQKENIIDESGMPKERFSAEFPKEGPSILRIQQVVRGDSAAYFCASSPPQGPYSYNEQFFGPGTRLTVL.

This clonotype was seen ten or more times. The chain is built from TRBV9 and TRBJ2-7, with D possibly being TRBD1 or TRBD2 (5 bases each). Trimming pared 4 bases from V and 2 bases from J, leaving 16 bases between. The CDR3 is 15 amino acids. CDR1 and CDR2 from the germline V gene are SGDLS and YYNGEE. CDR3 amino acids: CASSHDGTFPYEQYF. The CDR3 DNA reads TGTGCCAGCAGCCACGACGGGACCTTCCCCTACGAGCAGTACTTC.

This clonotype was observed many times. This chain connects TRBV15 to TRBJ2-7; D perhaps matches TRBD2 (7 bases). The CDR3 runs 15 residues. Trimming removed 1 base from V and 2 bases from J, with 12 bases in between. CDR1 is LNHNV, CDR2 YYDKDF, per germline (reference sequence). The CDR3 DNA reads TGTGCCACCAGCAGAGGGGGGGGCCAAACCTACGAGCAGTACTTC. Protein: CATSRGGGQTYEQYF.

This clonotype was counted ten times or more. This sequence joins TRBV5-1 and TRBJ2-7, with 9 positions matching TRBD1. V shed 4 bases, J shed 3 bases, and the junction held 14 bases outside the gene matches. Germline V gives CDR1 SGHRS, CDR2 YFSETQ. The length of the CDR3 is 17 residues. This CDR3 reads CASSRGTPGQGHYEQYF. For the CDR3, the DNA is TGCGCCAGCAGCCGTGGTACTCCGGGACAGGGCCACTACGAGCAGTACTTC. The complete variable domain, with remaining parts taken from reference TRBV5-1 and TRBJ2-7, reads KAGVTQTPRYLIKTRGQQVTLSCSPISGHRSVSWYQQTPGQGLQFLFEYFSETQRNKGNFPGRFSGRQFSNSRSEMNVSTLELGDSALYLCASSRGTPGQGHYEQYFGPGTRLTVT.

The gene calls are TRBV10-2 and TRBJ2-7; no definite D call. Per the germline V gene, CDR1 is WSHSY and CDR2 is SAAADI. The CDR3 is 12 residues long. Trimming took off 3 bases at V and 2 bases at J, with 5 bases between the two ends. CDR3 sequence: CASSDTPYEQYF. CDR3 sequence (DNA): TGCGCCAGCAGTGACACCCCCTACGAGCAGTACTTC.

Ten or more counts support this clonotype. The chain recombines TRBV9 with TRBJ2-1; no clear D gene. The CDR3 runs to 13 residues. Germline V CDR1 and CDR2: SGDLS, YYNGEE. V was trimmed by 0 bases and J by 9 bases, leaving 10 bases between them. For the CDR3, the DNA is TGTGCCAGCAGCGTAGCCGGGTTTGGTGAGCAGTTCTTC. This sequence encodes CASSVAGFGEQFF.

The table lists this clonotype with many counts. This sequence joins TRBV20-1 and TRBJ2-1; possible D gene TRBD2, 5 bases. V was shortened by 1 base and J by 1 base, with 17 bases between the two germline ends. Germline-derived CDR1 and CDR2 are DFQATT and SNEGSKA (reference sequence). This CDR3 region has 17 residues. CDR3 coding DNA: TGCAGTGCTAGAGTTCTTGGAGAGGACTCTTCCTACAATGAGCAGTTCTTC. Its translation: CSARVLGEDSSYNEQFF.

This clonotype was detected only a few times. This rearrangement joins TRBV5-6 to TRBJ1-6; 8 positions match TRBD1. The ends lost 0 bases at V and 7 bases at J; junction bases unmatched: 3. The germline V gene has CDR1 SGHDT and CDR2 YYEEEE. CDR3 length: 15 residues. In nucleotides, the CDR3 is TGTGCCAGCAGCTTGGAGGACAGGGTGAATTCACCCCTCCACTTT. This encodes CASSLEDRVNSPLHF.

This clonotype occurred many times. The chain uses TRBV15 and TRBJ2-1; 8 bases match TRBD2. Per the germline V gene, CDR1 is LNHNV and CDR2 is YYDKDF (reference sequence). V was pared by 2 bases and J by 10 bases, with 10 bases of the junction left unmatched. The CDR3 runs 15 residues. CDR3 bases: TGTGCCACCAGCAGATCCCACGGGAGGGTGGACGAGCAGTTCTTC. As protein: CATSRSHGRVDEQFF.